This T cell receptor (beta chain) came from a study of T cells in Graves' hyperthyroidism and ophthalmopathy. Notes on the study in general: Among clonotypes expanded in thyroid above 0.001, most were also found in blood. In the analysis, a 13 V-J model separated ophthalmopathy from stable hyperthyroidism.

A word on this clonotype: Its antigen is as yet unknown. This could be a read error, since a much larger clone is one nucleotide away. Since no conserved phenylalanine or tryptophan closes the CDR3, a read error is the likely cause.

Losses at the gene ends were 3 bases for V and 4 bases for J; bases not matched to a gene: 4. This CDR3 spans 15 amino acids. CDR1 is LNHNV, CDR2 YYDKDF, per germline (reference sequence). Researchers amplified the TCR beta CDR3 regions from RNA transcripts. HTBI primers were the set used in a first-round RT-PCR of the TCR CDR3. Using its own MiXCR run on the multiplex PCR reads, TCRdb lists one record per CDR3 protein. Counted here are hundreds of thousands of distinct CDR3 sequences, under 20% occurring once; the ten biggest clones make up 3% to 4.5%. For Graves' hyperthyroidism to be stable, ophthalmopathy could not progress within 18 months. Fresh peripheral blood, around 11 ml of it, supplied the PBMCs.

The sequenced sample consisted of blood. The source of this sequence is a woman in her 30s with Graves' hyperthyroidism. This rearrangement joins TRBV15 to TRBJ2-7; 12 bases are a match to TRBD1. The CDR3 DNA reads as TGTGCCACCAGCAGGGGACAGGGGGCGCAATACGAGCAGTACCTC. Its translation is CATSRGQGAQYEQYL.